The source of this TCR beta chain is a study of blood T cell repertoires in COVID-19. The CDR3 sequence is 12 residues long. V was trimmed by 6 bases and J by 2 bases, leaving 11 bases between them. In germline, CDR1 is SQVTM, CDR2 ANQGSEA. Profiling relied on immunoSEQ multiplex PCR, and the TCRdb table lists in-frame clones only, not all of them. The table records some 250,000 clones, roughly 80% of them present only once. The sample consisted of peripheral blood. The chain carries TRBV29-1 and TRBJ2-7; D may be TRBD1 (7 bases). The TCR sequence derives from a woman aged 80 or over with COVID-19, enrolled during active disease. CDR3 amino acids: CSVGGQAYEQYF. Here the CDR3 DNA reads TGCAGCGTGGGAGGACAGGCCTACGAGCAGTACTTC.